The sequence of this T cell receptor beta chain was determined in a study of blood T cells in healthy people across ages. Regarding the study as a whole: Relative to aged donors, long-lived donors carried more naive CD4+ cells and displayed higher diversity. The percentage of naive T cells correlated strongly with TCR beta diversity. A roughly linear fall in TCR beta diversity per million T cells was seen with increasing age. Because sorting was not performed, PBMCs prevented conclusive naive versus antigen-experienced comparison.

Next came a second PCR, run for about 6 to 11 cycles, which used a sample-barcoded 5' primer along with a J-beta primer mix. MiXCR, run by TCRdb on the 5' RACE reads, gives a single entry per CDR3 protein. The table lists 600,000 to 1,000,000 distinct CDR3 sequences, over 45% of them singletons. The CDR3 covers 16 residues. V was pared by 4 bases and J by 5 bases, with 8 bases of the junction left unmatched. From germline, CDR1 is LNHNV and CDR2 YYDKDF (reference sequence). This clonotype occurred once. The target antigen is unknown. The chain links TRBV15 to TRBJ2-1, with TRBD1 matching 10 bases. The sample was blood. This TCR was sampled from a man aged 25 to 45 in good health. The CDR3 DNA is TGTGCCACCAGCACCACCGGGACAGGGGACAACAATGAGCAGTTCTTC. This translates into CATSTTGTGDNNEQFF.